The T cell receptor (beta chain) described here comes from a study of cytomegalovirus exposure and HLA in healthy donors. It was with 60 Vbeta and 13 Jbeta primers that the PCR ran. Sequencing used immunoSEQ multiplex PCR; TCRdb keeps in-frame clones, though not all of them. The sample contains about 150,000 clones, approximately 60% of which appear only once. Whole-study results and caveats: For most TCR sequences rarity was the rule, although some public TCRs occurred in many donors.

Points on this clone: The antigen is not known.

Germline V CDR1 and CDR2: SGHRS, YFSETQ. V lost 5 bases, J lost 1 base, and 12 bases stayed unmatched. The CDR3 is made up of 18 amino acids. The V and J genes are TRBV5-1 and TRBJ2-2, with 9 nucleotides matching TRBD2. Sequencing input: PBMCs. This TCR came from a woman in her sixties in good health and CMV-seropositive. The CDR3 DNA sequence: TGCGCCAGCAGTTCGACTAGCGGAAAAGTCCTGAACACCGGGGAGCTGTTTTTT. This codes for CASSSTSGKVLNTGELFF. The whole variable domain, remainder taken from reference TRBV5-1 and TRBJ2-2, is KAGVTQTPRYLIKTRGQQVTLSCSPISGHRSVSWYQQTPGQGLQFLFEYFSETQRNKGNFPGRFSGRQFSNSRSEMNVSTLELGDSALYLCASSSTSGKVLNTGELFFGEGSRLTVL.